This T cell receptor beta chain was documented in a study of cytomegalovirus exposure and HLA in healthy donors. Study as a whole: Earlier results showed roughly 120 million unique TCR beta sequences derived from approximately 180 million T cells. Study findings and constraints: A later analysis appeared to link common viral pathogens to several of the most significant clusters. Later analysis suggested most CMV-associated TCR beta chains were HLA-restricted.

Details on this clone: Its antigen is still unknown.

Both 60 Vbeta primers and 13 Jbeta primers went into the PCR. TCRdb keeps only in-frame clones here, not all; method: immunoSEQ multiplex PCR. The repertoire consists of 100,000 to 150,000 clones, with approximately 79% occurring once and the leading ten covering around 4%. The CDR3 is made up of 15 amino acids. Germline lookup yields CDR1 SGHTA and CDR2 FQGTGA. V shed 5 bases, J shed 2 bases, and the junction held 3 bases outside the gene matches. The chain has TRBV7-3 and TRBJ2-2; 9 bases fit TRBD1. This receptor was identified in a man in his thirties or forties in good health and CMV-seronegative. Sequencing was carried out using PBMCs. This chain's CDR3 is CASSRTGDNTGELFF. In nucleotides, the CDR3 is TGTGCCAGCAGCCGGACAGGGGACAACACCGGGGAGCTGTTTTTT.